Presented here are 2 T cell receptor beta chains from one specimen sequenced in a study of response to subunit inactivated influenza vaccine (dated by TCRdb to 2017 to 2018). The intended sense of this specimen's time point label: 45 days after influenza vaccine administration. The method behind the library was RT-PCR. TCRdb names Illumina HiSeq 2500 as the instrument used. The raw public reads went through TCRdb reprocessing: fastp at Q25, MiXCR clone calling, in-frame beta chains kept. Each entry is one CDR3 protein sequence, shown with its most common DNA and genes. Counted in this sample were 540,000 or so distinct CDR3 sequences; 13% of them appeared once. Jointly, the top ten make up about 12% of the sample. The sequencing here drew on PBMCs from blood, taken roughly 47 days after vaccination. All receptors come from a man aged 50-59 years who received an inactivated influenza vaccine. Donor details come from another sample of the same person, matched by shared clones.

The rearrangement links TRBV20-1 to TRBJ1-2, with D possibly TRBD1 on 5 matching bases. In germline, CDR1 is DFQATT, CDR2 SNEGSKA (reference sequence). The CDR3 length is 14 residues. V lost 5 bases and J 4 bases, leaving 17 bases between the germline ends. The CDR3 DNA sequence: TGCAGTGCTCCGATTCGGGAGGGGTCCTATGGCTACACCTTC. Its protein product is CSAPIREGSYGYTF.

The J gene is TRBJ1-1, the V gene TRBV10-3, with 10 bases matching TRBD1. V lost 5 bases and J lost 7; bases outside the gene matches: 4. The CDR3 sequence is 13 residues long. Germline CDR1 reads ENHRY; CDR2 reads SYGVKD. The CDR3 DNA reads TGTGCCATCAGTCCGGGACAGGGGAGTGAAGCTTTCTTT. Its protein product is CAISPGQGSEAFF.